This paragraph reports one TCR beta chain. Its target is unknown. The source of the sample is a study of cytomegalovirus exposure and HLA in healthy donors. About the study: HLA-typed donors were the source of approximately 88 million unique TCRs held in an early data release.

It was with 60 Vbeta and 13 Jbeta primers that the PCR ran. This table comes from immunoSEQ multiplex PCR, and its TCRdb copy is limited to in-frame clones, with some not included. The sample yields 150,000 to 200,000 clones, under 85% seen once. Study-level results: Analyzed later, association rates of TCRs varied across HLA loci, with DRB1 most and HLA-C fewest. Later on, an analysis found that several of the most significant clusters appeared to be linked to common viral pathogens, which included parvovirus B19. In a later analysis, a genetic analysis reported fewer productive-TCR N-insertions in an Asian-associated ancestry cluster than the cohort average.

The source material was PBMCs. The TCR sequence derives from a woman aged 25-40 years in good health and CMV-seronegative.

CDR3 bases: TGTGCCAGCAGCTTATACCTAGACAGTCACATGTATTTT. Translated, it gives CASSLYLDSHMYF. This chain connects TRBV7-2 to TRBJ2-3, with a tentative D call TRBD1 (5 bases). Trimming pared 2 bases from V and 14 bases from J, leaving 17 bases between. CDR1 is SGHTA, CDR2 FQGNSA, per germline. The CDR3 is 13 residues long.